One sample yielded the 3 T cell receptor beta chains listed below, sequenced in a study of T cell responses to AZD1222 COVID-19 vaccine. Produced via immunoSEQ multiplex PCR; TCRdb's table is partial and in-frame only. This table has 150,000 or so clones, approximately 89% appearing once. Source: peripheral blood, taken on day 0 of AZD1222 vaccination. The receptor source for this set is an adult in good health.

This chain links TRBV23-1 with TRBJ1-2; 9 bases are shared with TRBD1. TRBV23-1 is flagged as an ORF with uncertain function. The CDR3 extends over 13 amino acids. After removal of 8 bases from V and 7 bases from J, the junction contained 8 bases not matched to a gene. This chain's CDR3 is CASLGTGMGGYTF. The CDR3 DNA is TGCGCCAGCTTGGGGACAGGGATGGGTGGCTACACCTTC.

This clone was counted a single time. This chain uses TRBV19 with TRBJ1-5; no definite D call. This CDR3 contains 13 residues. Looked up from germline, CDR1 is LNHDA and CDR2 is SQIVND (reference sequence). The V gene lost 3 bases and the J gene lost 3 bases, with 6 bases spanning the gap. The CDR3, as DNA: TGTGCCAGTAGTATGTCCTTCAATCAGCCCCAGCATTTT. Amino acid sequence: CASSMSFNQPQHF.

This rearrangement joins TRBV7-8 to TRBJ2-7, with D perhaps TRBD2 (6 bases). CDR3 length equals 15 residues. Per the germline V gene, CDR1 is SGHVS and CDR2 is FQNEAQ. V lost 5 bases to trimming and J lost 7 bases, with 21 bases between them. CDR3: CASSDLFSGEKEQYF. The CDR3, as DNA: TGTGCCAGCAGCGATCTGTTTTCGGGGGAAAAAGAGCAGTACTTC.